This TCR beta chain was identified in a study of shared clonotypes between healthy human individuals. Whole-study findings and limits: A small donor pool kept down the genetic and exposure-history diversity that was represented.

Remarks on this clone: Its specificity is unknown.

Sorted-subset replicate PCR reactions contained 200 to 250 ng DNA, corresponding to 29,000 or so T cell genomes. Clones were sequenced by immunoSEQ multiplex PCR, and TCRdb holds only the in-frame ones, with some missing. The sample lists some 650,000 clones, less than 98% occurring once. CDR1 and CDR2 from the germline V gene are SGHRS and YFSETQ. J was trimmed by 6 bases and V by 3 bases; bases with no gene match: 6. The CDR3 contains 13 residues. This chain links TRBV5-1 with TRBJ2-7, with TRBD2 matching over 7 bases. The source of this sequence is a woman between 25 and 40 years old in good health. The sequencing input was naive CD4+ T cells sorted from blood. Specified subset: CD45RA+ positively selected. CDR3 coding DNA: TGCGCCAGCAGCTCCGGGGGGTCAGGCGAGCAGTACTTC. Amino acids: CASSSGGSGEQYF.